The 9 T cell receptor beta chains below come from one sample, sequenced in a study of blood T cell repertoires in COVID-19. Sequenced by immunoSEQ multiplex PCR; TCRdb stores in-frame clones only, minus some. The table includes fewer than 200,000 clones, almost 80% detected once. Sequencing was done on a sample of peripheral blood. Source of these receptors: a woman between 65 and 79 years old with acute or convalescent COVID-19.

The chain uses TRBV2 and TRBJ2-7, with D tentatively TRBD1 (6 bases). V lost 7 bases, J lost 12 bases, and 19 bases lay in between. There are 12 residues in the CDR3. Germline V gene data show CDR1 as SNHLY and CDR2 as FYNNEI. The CDR3 bases are TGTGCCAGCAACTACCTCCGGACAGAGTGGTACTTC. This gives the protein CASNYLRTEWYF.

This chain connects TRBV2 to TRBJ1-4, with 10 positions matching TRBD1. The V gene's germline CDR1 is SNHLY and CDR2 FYNNEI. Trimming took 5 bases from V and 9 from J; bases not matched to a gene: 6. The CDR3 runs 14 residues. CDR3 bases: TGTGCCAGCAGTTCCGGGACAGGGGAGAAAAAACTGTTTTTT. Translated, it gives CASSSGTGEKKLFF. The full variable domain, with the rest looked up from reference TRBV2 and TRBJ1-4, is EPEVTQTPSHQVTQMGQEVILRCVPISNHLYFYWYRQILGQKVEFLVSFYNNEISEKSEIFDDQFSVERPDGSNFTLKIRSTKLEDSAMYFCASSSGTGEKKLFFGSGTQLSVL.

This chain uses TRBV24-1 with TRBJ1-5; 7 bases are shared with TRBD1. Germline CDR1 KGHDR, CDR2 SFDVKD. The CDR3 has 12 residues. With V trimmed by 12 bases and J by 9 bases, 10 bases remained unmatched. The CDR3 DNA reads TGTGCCTCCCGGACAGGCGAGGGGCCCCAGCATTTT. Protein: CASRTGEGPQHF.

J is TRBJ1-2 and V is TRBV2, with 9 bases aligning to TRBD1. Germline CDR1 reads SNHLY; CDR2 reads FYNNEI. The CDR3 totals 15 residues. Trimming at V came to 7 bases and at J to 4 bases, leaving 10 bases not matched to a gene. CDR3 nucleotides: TGTGCCAGCACCCAAGAAGGGACAGGGAGCTATGGCTACACCTTC. Its protein product is CASTQEGTGSYGYTF.

The rearrangement uses TRBV11-2 and TRBJ1-1; D unresolved. Germline CDR1 and CDR2: SGHAT and FQNNGV. The CDR3 has 13 amino acids. Trimming left V 3 bases short and J 1 base short, with 6 bases between. The CDR3 nucleotides are TGTGCCAGCAGCTTCTCTACGAACACTGAAGCTTTCTTT. This translates into CASSFSTNTEAFF. Full variable domain (rest looked up from reference TRBV11-2 and TRBJ1-1): EAGVAQSPRYKIIEKRQSVAFWCNPISGHATLYWYQQILGQGPKLLIQFQNNGVVDDSQLPKDRFSAERLKGVDSTLKIQPAKLEDSAVYLCASSFSTNTEAFFGQGTRLTVV.

V is TRBV27 and J is TRBJ2-2; D is unclear. The germline V gene encodes CDR1 MNHEY and CDR2 SMNVEV (reference sequence). Between the trimmed V and J ends, which lost 3 bases and 7 bases, there was a span of 9 bases. CDR3 size: 13 residues. CDR3 nucleotide sequence: TGTGCCAGCAGTTTCCCCCTAGGCGGGGAGCTGTTTTTT. Its protein is CASSFPLGGELFF.

The rearrangement uses TRBV6-4 and TRBJ1-6, with 8 bases lining up with TRBD1. The ends lost 5 bases at V and 6 bases at J; junction bases unmatched: 3. The CDR3 sequence is 14 residues long. Germline-derived CDR1 and CDR2 are MRHNA and SNTAGT. CDR3 residues: CASSPDRGNSPLHF. CDR3 nucleotide sequence: TGTGCCAGCAGTCCAGACAGGGGTAATTCACCCCTCCACTTT.

This clone has a handful of counts. The chain joins TRBV24-1 to TRBJ2-5; D may be TRBD1 (6 bases). Germline CDR1 and CDR2: KGHDR and SFDVKD. Trimming pared 7 bases from V and 0 bases from J, leaving 14 bases between. The CDR3 is made up of 15 amino acids. CDR3 protein: CATSQGQTYQETQYF. DNA for the CDR3: TGTGCCACCAGCCAAGGACAGACGTACCAAGAGACCCAGTACTTC.

The gene calls are TRBV10-2 and TRBJ1-5, with D tentatively TRBD1 (6 bases). The germline V gene has CDR1 WSHSY and CDR2 SAAADI. The CDR3 has 13 residues. Trimming removed 6 bases at V and 10 bases at J, with 16 bases between. The CDR3 DNA reads as TGCGCCAGCAGGGACAGTTCGGCTTACCCCCAGCATTTT. Its translation: CASRDSSAYPQHF.